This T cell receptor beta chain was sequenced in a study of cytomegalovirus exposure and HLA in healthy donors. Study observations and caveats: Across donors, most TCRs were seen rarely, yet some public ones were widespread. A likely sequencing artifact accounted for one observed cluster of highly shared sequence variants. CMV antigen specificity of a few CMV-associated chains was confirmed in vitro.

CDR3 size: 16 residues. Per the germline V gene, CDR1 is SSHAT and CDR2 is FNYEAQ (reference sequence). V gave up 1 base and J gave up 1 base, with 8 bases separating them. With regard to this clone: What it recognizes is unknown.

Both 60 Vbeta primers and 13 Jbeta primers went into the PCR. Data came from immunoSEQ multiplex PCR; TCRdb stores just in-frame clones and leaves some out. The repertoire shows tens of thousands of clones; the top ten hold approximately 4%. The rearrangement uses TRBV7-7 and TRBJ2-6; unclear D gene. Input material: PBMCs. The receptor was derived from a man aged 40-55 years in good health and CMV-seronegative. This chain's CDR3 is CASSLEHGSGANVLTF. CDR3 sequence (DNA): TGTGCCAGCAGCTTAGAACACGGGTCTGGGGCCAACGTCCTGACTTTC.